These T cell receptor beta chains were read from a single sample in a study of T-cell memory formation after mild COVID-19. MiXCR, run by TCRdb on the 5' RACE reads, gives a single entry per CDR3 protein. The sample lists more than 75,000 distinct CDR3 sequences, roughly 13% occurring once. The sequencing input was PBMCs or a T cell subset sorted from them (not recorded which). Receptor source: an adult woman who had mild COVID-19 (a few samples of this study predate the infection). Cell type and time point are not known. Each CDR3 is given with its conserved first and last residue. Each record gives: V gene, clone size, D gene, J gene, CDR3 protein, CDR3 DNA. D genes are given only for firm matches. Clone size is not always given. Where it is, it says once, few, many or a class for expanded clones.

v_gene: TRBV9; abundance: few; d_gene: -; j_gene: TRBJ2-1; CDR3aa: CASSADSLQGNGQFF; CDR3nt: TGTGCCAGCAGCGCGGACTCGCTCCAGGGGAATGGGCAGTTCTTC
v_gene: TRBV7-8; abundance: -; d_gene: TRBD2; j_gene: TRBJ2-3; CDR3aa: CASSLTSGEEPDTQYF; CDR3nt: TGTGCCAGCAGCTTGACTAGCGGGGAGGAACCAGATACGCAGTATTTT
v_gene: TRBV15; abundance: -; d_gene: TRBD1; j_gene: TRBJ2-7; CDR3aa: CATSRDTSQGAGYEQYF; CDR3nt: TGTGCCACCAGCAGAGACACCTCTCAGGGGGCGGGCTACGAGCAGTACTTC
v_gene: TRBV7-9; abundance: few; d_gene: -; j_gene: TRBJ2-2; CDR3aa: CASSYDRPGELFF; CDR3nt: TGTGCCAGCAGCTATGACCGTCCCGGGGAGCTGTTTTTT
v_gene: TRBV12-3/TRBV12-4; abundance: -; d_gene: -; j_gene: TRBJ1-1; CDR3aa: CASSLSPLVGLNTEAFF; CDR3nt: TGTGCCAGCAGTTTGTCTCCCTTGGTGGGGCTGAACACTGAAGCTTTCTTT
v_gene: TRBV7-6; abundance: many; d_gene: TRBD2; j_gene: TRBJ2-1; CDR3aa: CASSLSLAAGDNEQFF; CDR3nt: TGTGCCAGCAGCTTATCTCTGGCAGCGGGGGACAATGAGCAGTTCTTC
v_gene: TRBV6-5; abundance: -; d_gene: TRBD2; j_gene: TRBJ2-7; CDR3aa: CASSPWTSGRDEQYF; CDR3nt: TGTGCCAGCAGTCCGTGGACTAGCGGGAGGGACGAGCAGTACTTC
v_gene: TRBV5-6; abundance: few; d_gene: TRBD2; j_gene: TRBJ2-7; CDR3aa: CASSLDSSGRYEQYF; CDR3nt: TGTGCCAGCAGCTTGGATAGTAGCGGGCGCTACGAGCAGTACTTC
v_gene: TRBV29-1; abundance: few; d_gene: -; j_gene: TRBJ2-3; CDR3aa: CSVGHRASTDTQYF; CDR3nt: TGCAGCGTGGGGCACAGAGCTAGCACAGATACGCAGTATTTT
v_gene: TRBV5-1; abundance: -; d_gene: -; j_gene: TRBJ2-1; CDR3aa: CASRSRGSLGEQFF; CDR3nt: TGCGCCAGCAGGTCCCGGGGGAGCCTTGGTGAGCAGTTCTTC
v_gene: TRBV30; abundance: -; d_gene: -; j_gene: TRBJ2-7; CDR3aa: CAWSWEQSSYEQYF; CDR3nt: TGTGCCTGGAGTTGGGAACAGAGCTCCTACGAGCAGTACTTC
v_gene: TRBV13; abundance: -; d_gene: -; j_gene: TRBJ2-7; CDR3aa: CASSLAPGAYEQYF; CDR3nt: TGTGCCAGCAGCTTAGCCCCGGGGGCCTACGAGCAGTACTTC
v_gene: TRBV12-3/TRBV12-4; abundance: few; d_gene: -; j_gene: TRBJ2-2; CDR3aa: CATLQGPANTGELFF; CDR3nt: TGTGCCACCCTCCAGGGTCCCGCGAACACCGGGGAGCTGTTTTTT
v_gene: TRBV2; abundance: -; d_gene: -; j_gene: TRBJ2-3; CDR3aa: CASRTAMEADTQYF; CDR3nt: TGTGCCAGCAGAACGGCCATGGAGGCAGATACGCAGTATTTT
v_gene: TRBV7-9; abundance: few; d_gene: TRBD2; j_gene: TRBJ2-7; CDR3aa: CASSSGTRPGEQYF; CDR3nt: TGTGCCAGCAGCTCGGGGACTAGGCCCGGCGAGCAGTACTTC
v_gene: TRBV24-1; abundance: few; d_gene: TRBD2; j_gene: TRBJ2-3; CDR3aa: CATSDTGLAGHTDTQYF; CDR3nt: TGTGCCACCAGTGACACGGGACTAGCGGGGCACACAGATACGCAGTATTTT
v_gene: TRBV2; abundance: few; d_gene: -; j_gene: TRBJ1-1; CDR3aa: CASSENRDRGNTEAFF; CDR3nt: TGTGCCAGCAGCGAAAACCGGGACCGCGGGAACACTGAAGCTTTCTTT
v_gene: TRBV7-6; abundance: -; d_gene: -; j_gene: TRBJ2-5; CDR3aa: CASSSLGGLETQYF; CDR3nt: TGTGCCAGCAGCTCCCTGGGGGGCCTGGAGACCCAGTACTTC
v_gene: TRBV24-1; abundance: once; d_gene: TRBD1; j_gene: TRBJ2-7; CDR3aa: CATSDRDRSYEQYF; CDR3nt: TGTGCCACCAGTGACCGGGACAGATCTTACGAGCAGTACTTC
v_gene: TRBV5-1; abundance: few; d_gene: -; j_gene: TRBJ2-1; CDR3aa: CASSEDNYNEQFF; CDR3nt: TGCGCCAGCAGCGAGGACAACTACAATGAGCAGTTCTTC
v_gene: TRBV27; abundance: few; d_gene: TRBD1; j_gene: TRBJ2-7; CDR3aa: CASSPRGLGYEQYF; CDR3nt: TGTGCCAGCAGTCCCAGGGGGCTTGGCTACGAGCAGTACTTC
v_gene: TRBV10-3; abundance: few; d_gene: -; j_gene: TRBJ1-2; CDR3aa: CAINGNPSLNYGYTF; CDR3nt: TGTGCCATCAACGGAAACCCCTCGTTAAACTATGGCTACACCTTC
v_gene: TRBV29-1; abundance: -; d_gene: -; j_gene: TRBJ2-7; CDR3aa: CSVRTDYEQYF; CDR3nt: TGCAGCGTTCGGACTGATTACGAGCAGTACTTC
v_gene: TRBV2; abundance: few; d_gene: -; j_gene: TRBJ2-3; CDR3aa: CASSLQGDTQYF; CDR3nt: TGTGCCAGCAGCCTGCAGGGGGATACGCAGTATTTT
v_gene: TRBV11-1; abundance: few; d_gene: -; j_gene: TRBJ1-1; CDR3aa: CASSSEVGAEAFF; CDR3nt: TGTGCCAGCAGCTCGGAGGTGGGGGCTGAAGCTTTCTTT
v_gene: TRBV29-1; abundance: many; d_gene: -; j_gene: TRBJ2-4; CDR3aa: CSVELAAVQLAKNIQYF; CDR3nt: TGCAGCGTTGAACTCGCAGCGGTCCAGCTAGCCAAAAACATTCAGTACTTC
v_gene: TRBV5-1; abundance: few; d_gene: TRBD2; j_gene: TRBJ2-1; CDR3aa: CASSLVGLADYNEQFF; CDR3nt: TGCGCCAGCAGCTTGGTTGGACTAGCGGACTACAATGAGCAGTTCTTC
v_gene: TRBV29-1; abundance: -; d_gene: TRBD2; j_gene: TRBJ2-2; CDR3aa: CSVSLAGGNTGELFF; CDR3nt: TGCAGCGTTTCCCTAGCGGGAGGCAACACCGGGGAGCTGTTTTTT
v_gene: TRBV29-1; abundance: -; d_gene: TRBD2; j_gene: TRBJ2-1; CDR3aa: CSVVRPGLAVNEQFF; CDR3nt: TGCAGCGTTGTCCGCCCGGGACTAGCGGTCAATGAGCAGTTCTTC
v_gene: TRBV14; abundance: few; d_gene: TRBD1; j_gene: TRBJ2-3; CDR3aa: CASSQLPGQGVETQYF; CDR3nt: TGTGCCAGCAGCCAACTACCGGGACAGGGGGTGGAGACGCAGTATTTT